This T cell receptor (beta chain) was obtained from a study of T-cell reconstitution after alpha-beta-depleted transplantation in children listed by TCRdb under 2016. Study-wide context: Using TCR repertoire profiling, the study quantitatively followed how T-cell immune reconstitution unfolded in children after TCRalphabeta/CD19-depleted allogeneic hematopoietic cell transplantation.

Receptor amplification or capture employed PCR. Data came from an Illumina HiSeq 2500. To normalize quantification of the TCRbeta repertoire, the TCR libraries were built with molecular barcoding that relied on unique molecular identifiers. Through fastp at Q25 and MiXCR, TCRdb rebuilt clones from the public reads, retaining in-frame beta chains. CDR3 protein duplicates are merged, each entry listing the most common genes and DNA. The sample has 250,000 to 300,000 distinct CDR3 sequences on record, more than 8% of them singletons. The biggest ten clones account for around a tenth of the sample. As concerns this clonotype: No cognate antigen has been identified for it. No quality values exist for individual bases; no much larger clone is one base distant.

This receptor was taken from a human donor who donated a stem cell graft to a child with SCID. The sample was PBMCs from the stem cell graft donor, taken from the stem cell graft.

The nucleotide sequence is TGTGCCAGCAGTTTACCCATGGGCGAGCAGTACTTC. This encodes CASSLPMGEQYF. Here the chain combines TRBV27 and TRBJ2-7; no confident D gene assignment can be made. Taken from the germline V gene (reference sequence), the CDR1 and CDR2 loops are MNHEY and SMNVEV. The CDR3, cysteine through phenylalanine, is 12 amino acids long. Solely the CDR3 DNA is kept, with 36 bases framed from the first base. V is clipped by 2 bases and J by 6 bases, and the sequence between their germline boundaries is 8 bases long.